This T cell receptor (beta chain) was recorded in a study of cytomegalovirus exposure and HLA in healthy donors. The study's findings and limits: Rare TCR sequences predominated, though certain public TCRs were found in many donors. The investigators catalogued 180 or so TCR beta chains as cytomegalovirus-associated.

The germline gives CDR1 SGHRS, CDR2 YFSETQ. The CDR3 loop spans 13 amino acids. Between the trimmed V and J ends, which lost 0 bases and 5 bases, there was a span of 9 bases. Concerning this clone: The antigen is not known.

Assay: immunoSEQ multiplex PCR; the TCRdb copy retains only in-frame clones and omits some. The table records 70,000 to 80,000 clones, around 94% of them present only once. The sequence came from a woman between 18 and 30 years old in good health and CMV-seronegative. The rearrangement joins TRBV5-1 to TRBJ2-7; no definite D call. Sequenced input: PBMCs. The CDR3 reads CASSLAVQDEQYF. The CDR3 nucleotides read TGCGCCAGCAGCTTGGCCGTTCAGGACGAGCAGTACTTC.